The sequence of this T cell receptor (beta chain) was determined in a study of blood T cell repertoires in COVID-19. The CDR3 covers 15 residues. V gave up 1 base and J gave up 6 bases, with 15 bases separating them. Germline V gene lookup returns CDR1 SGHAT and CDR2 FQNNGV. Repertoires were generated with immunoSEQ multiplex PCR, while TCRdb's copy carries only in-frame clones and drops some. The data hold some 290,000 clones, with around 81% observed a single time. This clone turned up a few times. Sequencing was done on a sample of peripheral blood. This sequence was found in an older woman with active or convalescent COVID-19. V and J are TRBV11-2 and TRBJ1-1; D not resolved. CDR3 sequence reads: CASSLGEYQTAEAFF. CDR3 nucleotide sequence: TGTGCCAGCAGCTTAGGGGAGTACCAGACTGCTGAAGCTTTCTTT.